Listed here are 14 T cell receptor beta chains from one sample, sequenced in a study of CD8+ T cells in alopecia areata. RNA extraction and reverse transcription yielded cDNA as sequencing template. Only in-frame clones appear in the TCRdb table, and some are missing; sequencing was by immunoSEQ multiplex PCR. The sample yields under 250,000 clones, more than 55% seen once. Sequencing input: CD8+ T cells sorted from blood. These receptors were obtained from a human donor in good health.

The gene calls are TRBV30 and TRBJ2-3; a weak D match, TRBD2 (6 bases). The CDR3 runs 14 residues. Per the germline V gene, CDR1 is GTSNPN and CDR2 is SVGIG (reference sequence). Trimming cost V 2 bases and J 3 bases, with 12 bases left between them. The CDR3, as DNA: TGTGCCTGGAGTCGGGGACTTTATACAGATACGCAGTATTTT. This translates into CAWSRGLYTDTQYF.

The V and J genes are TRBV6-5 and TRBJ2-1; 7 bases fit TRBD2. Germline CDR1 MNHEY, CDR2 SVGAGI. The CDR3 extends over 16 amino acids. V lost 4 bases, J lost 8 bases, and 14 bases stayed unmatched. CDR3 coding DNA: TGTGCCAGCAGTTTGGCCCGACTAGCAAGCGGCCATGAGCAGTTCTTC. Translation: CASSLARLASGHEQFF.

The table lists this clone with a count of one. CDR3 DNA: TGTGCCAGCTCACCTGAACCCCTCTTCGAGCAGTACTTC. Protein sequence: CASSPEPLFEQYF. This chain joins TRBV18 and TRBJ2-7; D unresolved. The CDR3 runs 13 residues. Trimming pared 3 bases from V and 6 bases from J, leaving 12 bases between. Germline CDR1 is KGHSH and CDR2 is LQKENI.

Note on this clone: This same CDR3 is encoded by further DNA sequences in the sample. The chain is built from TRBV27 and TRBJ2-7; D call uncertain. Per germline, CDR1 MNHEY and CDR2 SMNVEV (reference sequence). This CDR3 region has 12 residues. Trimming took 5 bases from V and 3 from J, leaving 8 bases between them. For the CDR3, the DNA is TGTGCCAGCAGTGGACCCAGCTACGAGCAGTACTTC. The encoded protein is CASSGPSYEQYF.

J is TRBJ2-3 and V is TRBV30; 10 bases line up with TRBD1. V shed 2 bases and J 4 bases; nucleotides not matched to a gene: 3. The germline V gene encodes CDR1 GTSNPN and CDR2 SVGIG (reference sequence). The CDR3 consists of 14 residues. The CDR3 region has the DNA TGTGCCTGGAGTATAGGACAGGGGGCAGATACGCAGTATTTT. Protein product: CAWSIGQGADTQYF.

This clone appeared a few times. This chain links TRBV7-9 with TRBJ1-3; TRBD1 agrees at 7 bases. The trim removed 4 bases at V and 3 bases at J, leaving 3 bases unmatched. There are 14 residues in the CDR3. CDR1 and CDR2 from the germline V gene are SEHNR and FQNEAQ (reference sequence). The CDR3 region is CASSSDRDGNTIYF. The CDR3, as DNA: TGTGCCAGCAGCTCTGACAGGGATGGAAACACCATATATTTT.

This clone occurred a few times. The rearrangement uses TRBV7-9 and TRBJ2-7, with TRBD1 matching over 9 bases. The ends lost 4 bases at V and 6 bases at J; junction bases unmatched: 4. The germline CDR1 and CDR2 sequences are SEHNR and FQNEAQ (reference sequence). This CDR3 is 13 amino acids long. As DNA, the CDR3 is TGTGCCAGCAGCTCCCCGGACAGGGGCGAGCAGTACTTC. Translation gives CASSSPDRGEQYF.

This clone was found a few times. The chain carries TRBV29-1 and TRBJ1-1; tentatively, D is TRBD1 (6 bases). This CDR3 spans 13 amino acids. Germline loops: CDR1 SQVTM, CDR2 ANQGSEA. Trimming stripped 1 base from V and 7 bases from J, with 13 bases between. As DNA, the CDR3 is TGCAGCGTTGAAGTTGAGGGGGTTGGTGAAGCTTTCTTT. This codes for CSVEVEGVGEAFF. The full variable domain, completed using reference TRBV29-1 and TRBJ1-1, is SAVISQKPSRDICQRGTSLTIQCQVDSQVTMMFWYRQQPGQSLTLIATANQGSEATYESGFVIDKFPISRPNLTFSTLTVSNMSPEDSSIYLCSVEVEGVGEAFFGQGTRLTVV.

The V and J genes are TRBV7-6 and TRBJ2-1; tentatively, D is TRBD1 (6 bases). The ends were cut back, 3 bases at V and 10 bases at J, with 7 bases in the middle. This CDR3 has 11 amino acids. Germline V CDR1 and CDR2: SGHVS, FNYEAQ. The CDR3 nucleotides read TGTGCCAGCAGCTTGAGGGGGGAGCAGTTCTTC. Translating gives CASSLRGEQFF.

This clone was counted once. This rearrangement joins TRBV30 to TRBJ2-7; no clear D. The CDR3 is 14 residues long. Trimming removed 1 base at V and 0 bases at J, with 10 bases between. CDR1 is GTSNPN, CDR2 SVGIG, per germline (reference sequence). Here the CDR3 reads CAWSGAVSSYEQYF. CDR3 bases: TGTGCCTGGAGTGGAGCCGTCAGCTCCTACGAGCAGTACTTC.

The chain is built from TRBV9 and TRBJ2-3, with D possibly TRBD1 on 5 matching bases. The CDR3 contains 14 residues. V was clipped by 3 bases and J by 2 bases, with 10 bases between them. Germline V lookup: CDR1 SGDLS, CDR2 YYNGEE. CDR3 sequence (DNA): TGTGCCAGCAGCGCCAAAGGGGCCACAGATACGCAGTATTTT. Amino acids: CASSAKGATDTQYF.

The chain has TRBV5-6 and TRBJ1-2; D is unresolved. This CDR3 region has 11 residues. The V and J ends lost 6 bases and 7 bases respectively, with 10 bases between them. Per the germline V gene, CDR1 is SGHDT and CDR2 is YYEEEE. CDR3 sequence reads: CASNGIGGYTF. The DNA of the CDR3 is TGTGCCAGCAATGGAATTGGTGGCTACACCTTC.

The rearrangement links TRBV29-1 to TRBJ2-5; TRBD2 matches at 9 bases. V shed 6 bases and J 4 bases; nucleotides not matched to a gene: 9. Germline values: CDR1 SQVTM, CDR2 ANQGSEA. The CDR3 runs to 14 residues. CDR3 DNA: TGCAGCGTAGAGACTAGCGGAGGATTAGAGACCCAGTACTTC. It yields the protein CSVETSGGLETQYF.

The rearrangement joins TRBV13 to TRBJ1-4, with TRBD1 identical over 7 bases. After removal of 4 bases from V and 7 bases from J, the junction contained 9 bases not matched to a gene. Germline lookup yields CDR1 PRHDT and CDR2 FYEKMQ (reference sequence). This CDR3 has 15 residues. CDR3: CASSYGQVESEKLFF. As DNA, the CDR3 is TGTGCCAGCAGCTACGGACAGGTCGAATCTGAAAAACTGTTTTTT.